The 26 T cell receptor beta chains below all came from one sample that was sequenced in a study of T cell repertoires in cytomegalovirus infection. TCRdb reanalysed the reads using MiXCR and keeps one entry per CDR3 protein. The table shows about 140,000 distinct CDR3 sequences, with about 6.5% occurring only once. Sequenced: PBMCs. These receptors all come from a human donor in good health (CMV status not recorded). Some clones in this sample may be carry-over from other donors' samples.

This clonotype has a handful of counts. The CDR3 bases are TGCAGCGCCTCCGGGACAGGGGTCCACGAGCAGTACTTC. This sequence encodes CSASGTGVHEQYF. The chain combines TRBV29-1 with TRBJ2-7, with TRBD1 identical over 10 bases. Germline CDR1 reads SQVTM; CDR2 reads ANQGSEA. The CDR3 spans 13 residues. The V segment lost 7 bases and the J segment 5 bases; nucleotides outside the gene matches: 8.

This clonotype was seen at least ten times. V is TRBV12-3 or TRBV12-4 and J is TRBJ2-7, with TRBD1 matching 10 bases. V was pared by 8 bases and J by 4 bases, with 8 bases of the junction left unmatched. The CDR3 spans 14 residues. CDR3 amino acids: CASCPGQGRYEQYF. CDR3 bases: TGTGCCAGCTGTCCGGGACAGGGGAGGTACGAGCAGTACTTC.

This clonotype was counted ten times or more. Here the CDR3 reads CASSLPVDKNIQYF. The CDR3 nucleotides are TGTGCCAGCAGCTTACCGGTGGACAAAAACATTCAGTACTTC. This chain joins TRBV7-9 and TRBJ2-4; D is ambiguous. V was clipped by 2 bases and J by 3 bases, with 8 bases between them. Germline assignment: CDR1 SEHNR and CDR2 FQNEAQ (reference sequence). This CDR3 has 14 amino acids. Full variable domain (rest looked up from reference TRBV7-9 and TRBJ2-4): DTGVSQNPRHKITKRGQNVTFRCDPISEHNRLYWYRQTLGQGPEFLTYFQNEAQLEKSRLLSDRFSAERPKGSFSTLEIQRTEQGDSAMYLCASSLPVDKNIQYFGAGTRLSVL.

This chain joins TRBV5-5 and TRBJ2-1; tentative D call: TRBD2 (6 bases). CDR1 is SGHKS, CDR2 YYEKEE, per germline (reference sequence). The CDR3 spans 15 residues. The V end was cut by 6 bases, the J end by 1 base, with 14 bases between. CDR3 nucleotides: TGTGCCAGCAAGGATCTCAGCGGGTCCTACAATGAGCAGTTCTTC. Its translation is CASKDLSGSYNEQFF.

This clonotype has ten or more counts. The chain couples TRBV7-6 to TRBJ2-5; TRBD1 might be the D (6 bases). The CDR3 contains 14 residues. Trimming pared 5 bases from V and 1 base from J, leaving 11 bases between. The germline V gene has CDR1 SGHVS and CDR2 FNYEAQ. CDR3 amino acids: CASSKMDSQETQYF. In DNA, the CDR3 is TGTGCCAGCAGCAAGATGGACAGCCAAGAGACCCAGTACTTC.

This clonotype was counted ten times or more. The CDR3 DNA reads as TGTGCCAGCAGTTTCCGGGACAGGGGCTACGAGCAGTACTTC. Residues: CASSFRDRGYEQYF. The V gene is TRBV12-3 or TRBV12-4, the J gene TRBJ2-7; the match to TRBD1 covers 10 bases. V lost 3 bases to trimming and J lost 3 bases; unmatched junction nucleotides: 2. This CDR3 region has 14 residues.

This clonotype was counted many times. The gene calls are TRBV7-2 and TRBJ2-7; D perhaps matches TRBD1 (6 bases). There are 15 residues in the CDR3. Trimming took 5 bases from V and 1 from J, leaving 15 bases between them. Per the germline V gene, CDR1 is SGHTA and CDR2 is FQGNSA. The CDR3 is CASSRPGAQSYEQYF. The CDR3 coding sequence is TGTGCCAGCAGCCGCCCAGGGGCCCAATCCTACGAGCAGTACTTC.

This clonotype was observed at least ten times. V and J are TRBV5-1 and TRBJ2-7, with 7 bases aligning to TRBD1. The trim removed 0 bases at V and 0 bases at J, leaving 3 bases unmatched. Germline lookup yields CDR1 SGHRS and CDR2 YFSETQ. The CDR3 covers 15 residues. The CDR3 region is CASSLEGQISYEQYF. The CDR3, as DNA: TGCGCCAGCAGCTTGGAGGGACAGATCTCCTACGAGCAGTACTTC.

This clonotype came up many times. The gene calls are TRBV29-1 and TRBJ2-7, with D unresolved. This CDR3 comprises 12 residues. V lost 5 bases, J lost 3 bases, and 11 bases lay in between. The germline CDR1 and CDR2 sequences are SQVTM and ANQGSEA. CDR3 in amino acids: CSVYRKLYEQYF. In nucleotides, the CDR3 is TGCAGCGTTTATCGCAAACTCTACGAGCAGTACTTC.

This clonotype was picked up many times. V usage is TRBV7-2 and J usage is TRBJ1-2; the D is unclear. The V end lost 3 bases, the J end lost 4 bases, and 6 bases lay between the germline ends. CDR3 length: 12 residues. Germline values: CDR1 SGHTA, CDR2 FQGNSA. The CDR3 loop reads CASSFIPYGYTF. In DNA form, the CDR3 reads TGTGCCAGCAGCTTTATCCCCTATGGCTACACCTTC.

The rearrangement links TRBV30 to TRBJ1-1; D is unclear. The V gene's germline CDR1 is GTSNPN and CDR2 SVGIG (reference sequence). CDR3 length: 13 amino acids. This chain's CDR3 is CAVAYADHTEAFF. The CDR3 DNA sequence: TGTGCGGTGGCGTACGCAGACCACACTGAAGCTTTCTTT.

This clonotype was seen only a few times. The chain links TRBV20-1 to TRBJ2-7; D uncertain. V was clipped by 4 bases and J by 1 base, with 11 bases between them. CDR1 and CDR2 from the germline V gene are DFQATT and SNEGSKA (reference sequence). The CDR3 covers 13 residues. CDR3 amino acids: CSATKDGSYEQYF. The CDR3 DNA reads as TGCAGTGCTACTAAGGACGGATCCTACGAGCAGTACTTC.

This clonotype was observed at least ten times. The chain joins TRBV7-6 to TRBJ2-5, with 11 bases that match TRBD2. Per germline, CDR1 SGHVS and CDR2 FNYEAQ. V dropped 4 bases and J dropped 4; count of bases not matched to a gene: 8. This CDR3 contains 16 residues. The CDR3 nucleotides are TGTGCCAGCAGCTCGGGGACTAGCGGCGTGAGAGAGACCCAGTACTTC. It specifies CASSSGTSGVRETQYF.

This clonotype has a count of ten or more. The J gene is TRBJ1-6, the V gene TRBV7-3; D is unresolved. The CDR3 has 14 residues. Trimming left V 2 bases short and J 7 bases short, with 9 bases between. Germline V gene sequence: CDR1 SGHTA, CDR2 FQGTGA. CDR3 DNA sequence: TGTGCCAGCAGCTTATACAGAGAGAATTCACCCCTCCACTTT. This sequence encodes CASSLYRENSPLHF. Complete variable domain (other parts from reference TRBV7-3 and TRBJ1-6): GAGVSQTPSNKVTEKGKYVELRCDPISGHTALYWYRQSLGQGPEFLIYFQGTGAADDSGLPNDRFFAVRPEGSVSTLKIQRTERGDSAVYLCASSLYRENSPLHFGNGTRLTVT.

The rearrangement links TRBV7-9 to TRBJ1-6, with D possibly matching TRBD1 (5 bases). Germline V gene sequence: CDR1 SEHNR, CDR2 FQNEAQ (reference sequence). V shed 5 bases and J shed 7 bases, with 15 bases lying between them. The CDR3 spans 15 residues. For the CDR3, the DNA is TGTGCCAGCAGCCGCGAGGGACGGGTAAATTCACCCCTCCACTTT. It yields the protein CASSREGRVNSPLHF. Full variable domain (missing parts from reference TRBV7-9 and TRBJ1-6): DTGVSQNPRHKITKRGQNVTFRCDPISEHNRLYWYRQTLGQGPEFLTYFQNEAQLEKSRLLSDRFSAERPKGSFSTLEIQRTEQGDSAMYLCASSREGRVNSPLHFGNGTRLTVT.

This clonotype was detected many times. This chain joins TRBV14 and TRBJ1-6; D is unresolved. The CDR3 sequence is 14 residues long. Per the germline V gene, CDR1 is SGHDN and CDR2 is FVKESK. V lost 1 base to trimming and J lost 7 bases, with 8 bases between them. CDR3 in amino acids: CASSQGRYNSPLHF. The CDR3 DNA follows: TGTGCCAGCAGCCAAGGCCGGTACAATTCACCCCTCCACTTT.

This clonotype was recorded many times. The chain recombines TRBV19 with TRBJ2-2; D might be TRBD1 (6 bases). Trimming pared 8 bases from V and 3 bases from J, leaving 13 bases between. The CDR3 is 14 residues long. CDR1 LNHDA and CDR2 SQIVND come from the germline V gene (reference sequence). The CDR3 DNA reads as TGTGCCAGTTTACAGGGTGGTCACACCGGGGAGCTGTTTTTT. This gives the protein CASLQGGHTGELFF.

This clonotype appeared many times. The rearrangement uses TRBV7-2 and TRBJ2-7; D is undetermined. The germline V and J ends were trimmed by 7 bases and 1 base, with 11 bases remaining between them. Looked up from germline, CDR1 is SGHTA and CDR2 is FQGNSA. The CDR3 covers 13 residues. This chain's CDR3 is CASTPYASYEQYF. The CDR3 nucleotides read TGTGCCAGCACCCCATATGCGTCCTACGAGCAGTACTTC. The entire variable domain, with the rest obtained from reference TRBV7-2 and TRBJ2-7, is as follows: GAGVSQSPSNKVTEKGKDVELRCDPISGHTALYWYRQSLGQGLEFLIYFQGNSAPDKSGLPSDRFSAERTGGSVSTLTIQRTQQEDSAVYLCASTPYASYEQYFGPGTRLTVT.

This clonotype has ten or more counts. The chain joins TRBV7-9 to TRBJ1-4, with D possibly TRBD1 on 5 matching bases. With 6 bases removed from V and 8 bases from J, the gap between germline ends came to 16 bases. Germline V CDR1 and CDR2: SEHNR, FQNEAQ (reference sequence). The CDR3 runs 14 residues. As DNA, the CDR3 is TGTGCCAGCAGTACCTTCCGGGACGAGGAAAAACTGTTTTTT. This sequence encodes CASSTFRDEEKLFF.

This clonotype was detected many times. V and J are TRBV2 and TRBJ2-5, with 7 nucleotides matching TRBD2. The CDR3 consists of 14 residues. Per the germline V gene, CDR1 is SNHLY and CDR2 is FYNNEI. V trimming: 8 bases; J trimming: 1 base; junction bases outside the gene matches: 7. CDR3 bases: TGTGCCAGCGGGGGGGTTAACCTCCAAGAGACCCAGTACTTC. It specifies CASGGVNLQETQYF.

Written as DNA, the CDR3 is TGTGCCAGTAGGCTCGCCCTCACAGCAGATACGCAGTATTTT. Encoded protein: CASRLALTADTQYF. The chain couples TRBV19 to TRBJ2-3; D uncertain. With 6 bases removed from V and 4 bases from J, the gap between germline ends came to 14 bases. The CDR3 spans 14 residues. Germline CDR1 is LNHDA and CDR2 is SQIVND (reference sequence).

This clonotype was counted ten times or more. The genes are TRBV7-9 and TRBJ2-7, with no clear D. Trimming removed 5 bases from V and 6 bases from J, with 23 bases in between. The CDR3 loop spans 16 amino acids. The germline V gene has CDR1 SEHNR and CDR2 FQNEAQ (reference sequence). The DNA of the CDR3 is TGTGCCAGCAGCCCCTCCGGAAGGGCCGGCCCCATCGAGCAGTACTTC. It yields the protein CASSPSGRAGPIEQYF.

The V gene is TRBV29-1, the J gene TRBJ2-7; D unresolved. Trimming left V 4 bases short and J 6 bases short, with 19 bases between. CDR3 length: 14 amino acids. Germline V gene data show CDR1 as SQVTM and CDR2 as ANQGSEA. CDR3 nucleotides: TGCAGCGTTGCGGTCTCTAATCTCTTAGGCGAGCAGTACTTC. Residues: CSVAVSNLLGEQYF.

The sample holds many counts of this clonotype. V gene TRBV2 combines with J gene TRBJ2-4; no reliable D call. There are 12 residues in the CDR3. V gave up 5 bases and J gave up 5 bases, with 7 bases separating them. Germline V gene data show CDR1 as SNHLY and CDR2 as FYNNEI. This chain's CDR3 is CASSSIENIQYF. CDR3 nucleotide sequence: TGTGCCAGCAGTAGTATCGAAAACATTCAGTACTTC. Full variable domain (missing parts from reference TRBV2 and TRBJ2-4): EPEVTQTPSHQVTQMGQEVILRCVPISNHLYFYWYRQILGQKVEFLVSFYNNEISEKSEIFDDQFSVERPDGSNFTLKIRSTKLEDSAMYFCASSSIENIQYFGAGTRLSVL.

The DNA of the CDR3 is TGTGCCAGCTCACGAGATGAGGGCTACGAGCAGTACTTC. Translation: CASSRDEGYEQYF. The chain joins TRBV18 to TRBJ2-7; weak D call: TRBD2 (5 bases). This CDR3 spans 13 amino acids. Germline V CDR1 and CDR2: KGHSH, LQKENI. Trimming took off 4 bases at V and 3 bases at J, with 10 bases between the two ends.

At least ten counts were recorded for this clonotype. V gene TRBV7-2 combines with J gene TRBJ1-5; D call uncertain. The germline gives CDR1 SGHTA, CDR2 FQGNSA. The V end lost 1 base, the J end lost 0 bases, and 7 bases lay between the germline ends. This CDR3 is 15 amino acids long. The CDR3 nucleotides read TGTGCCAGCAGCTTAGACGCTTATAGCAATCAGCCCCAGCATTTT. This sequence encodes CASSLDAYSNQPQHF.